Presented here are 10 T cell receptor beta chains from one specimen sequenced in a study of blood T cells in healthy people across ages. With a J-beta primer mix and a sample-barcoded 5' primer, a second PCR ran about 7 to 12 cycles. Each CDR3 protein gets one entry after TCRdb re-called the 5' RACE reads with MiXCR. Here the sample spans about 780,000 distinct CDR3 sequences, 46% being singletons. Sequenced sample: blood. All receptors come from an older man in good health.

This clonotype was seen at least ten times. The chain is built from TRBV7-6 and TRBJ2-1; D perhaps matches TRBD2 (7 bases). V shed 3 bases and J shed 6 bases, with 18 bases lying between them. The V gene's germline CDR1 is SGHVS and CDR2 FNYEAQ. The CDR3 loop spans 16 amino acids. The CDR3 is CASSLSSGTLINEQFF. CDR3 sequence (DNA): TGTGCCAGCAGCTTGTCGAGCGGGACACTAATCAATGAGCAGTTCTTC.

The chain combines TRBV2 with TRBJ1-2; D possibly corresponds to TRBD1 (5 bases). Trimming shortened V by 9 bases and J by 4 bases, and 15 bases separated the two germline ends. CDR1 SNHLY and CDR2 FYNNEI come from the germline V gene. The CDR3 contains 13 residues. The CDR3 sequence is CASTTGASYGYTF. For the CDR3, the DNA is TGTGCCAGTACCACCGGGGCATCCTATGGCTACACCTTC. Combining the CDR3 with reference TRBV2 and TRBJ1-2 gives the whole variable domain EPEVTQTPSHQVTQMGQEVILRCVPISNHLYFYWYRQILGQKVEFLVSFYNNEISEKSEIFDDQFSVERPDGSNFTLKIRSTKLEDSAMYFCASTTGASYGYTFGSGTRLTVV.

The rearrangement joins TRBV2 to TRBJ1-2; TRBD1 might be the D (6 bases). CDR1 is SNHLY and CDR2 is FYNNEI in the germline V gene. Trimming took 7 bases from V and 8 from J, leaving 11 bases between them. The CDR3 has 11 amino acids. The CDR3 DNA is TGTGCCAGCAATGTGGGGGGCGGCTACACCTTC. The encoded protein is CASNVGGGYTF.

The V call is TRBV29-1, the J call TRBJ2-4; tentatively, D is TRBD1 or TRBD2 (5 bases each). Germline V CDR1 and CDR2: SQVTM, ANQGSEA. The V end was cut by 5 bases, the J end by 3 bases, with 11 bases between. This CDR3 is built from 13 residues. The CDR3 DNA reads as TGCAGCGTTCGGGGCGAGGGCAAAAACATTCAGTACTTC. This codes for CSVRGEGKNIQYF.

This chain uses TRBV12-3 or TRBV12-4 with TRBJ1-4, with a tentative D call TRBD1 (5 bases). The CDR3 has 14 amino acids. The V gene lost 3 bases and the J gene lost 5 bases, with 10 bases spanning the gap. Here the CDR3 reads CASSFARGNEKLFF. For the CDR3, the DNA is TGTGCCAGCAGTTTCGCCCGGGGGAATGAAAAACTGTTTTTT.

This rearrangement joins TRBV5-1 to TRBJ2-5; D perhaps matches TRBD1 (5 bases). Trimming took 0 bases from V and 5 from J, leaving 17 bases between them. The CDR3 is made up of 16 amino acids. CDR1 and CDR2 (germline): SGHRS, YFSETQ. CDR3 sequence: CASSLGGRLTGETQYF. The CDR3, as DNA: TGCGCCAGCAGCTTGGGGGGCAGGCTGACTGGGGAGACCCAGTACTTC.

This clonotype has just one count. The chain combines TRBV7-8 with TRBJ1-2; tentatively, D is TRBD1 (5 bases). V lost 5 bases, J lost 2 bases, and 18 bases lay in between. Germline CDR1 reads SGHVS; CDR2 reads FQNEAQ. The length of the CDR3 is 16 residues. The CDR3 nucleotides read TGTGCCAGCAGCCCCAGCCTGGGACCGGAGAACTATGGCTACACCTTC. It is translated as CASSPSLGPENYGYTF.

This clonotype has more than one count but fewer than ten. J is TRBJ2-5 and V is TRBV5-1, with 7 bases identical to TRBD2. The germline CDR1 and CDR2 sequences are SGHRS and YFSETQ. This CDR3 comprises 14 residues. V shed 2 bases, J shed 5 bases, and the junction held 6 bases outside the gene matches. DNA of the CDR3: TGCGCCAGCAGCTTCCAGGGAGGGCAGGAGACCCAGTACTTC. Its protein product is CASSFQGGQETQYF.

To note about this clonotype: Germline is not matched at one junction end, which may reflect a read error. Written as DNA, the CDR3 is TGTGCCAGCAGTGCATGGGGGGGGGCCCAAGAGGCCCAGTACTTC. It yields the protein CASSAWGGAQEAQYF. The rearrangement links TRBV25-1 to TRBJ2-5; TRBD2 is a possible D gene (7 bases). The germline V gene has CDR1 MGHDK and CDR2 SYGVNS. This CDR3 has 15 amino acids.

At least ten counts were recorded for this clonotype. The chain has TRBV20-1 and TRBJ2-7, with D unresolved. Germline V gene data show CDR1 as DFQATT and CDR2 as SNEGSKA (reference sequence). The CDR3 covers 10 residues. The ends were cut back, 5 bases at V and 8 bases at J, with 10 bases in the middle. DNA of the CDR3: TGCAGTGCTCTCCAGGCTAAGCAGTACTTC. Translation: CSALQAKQYF.